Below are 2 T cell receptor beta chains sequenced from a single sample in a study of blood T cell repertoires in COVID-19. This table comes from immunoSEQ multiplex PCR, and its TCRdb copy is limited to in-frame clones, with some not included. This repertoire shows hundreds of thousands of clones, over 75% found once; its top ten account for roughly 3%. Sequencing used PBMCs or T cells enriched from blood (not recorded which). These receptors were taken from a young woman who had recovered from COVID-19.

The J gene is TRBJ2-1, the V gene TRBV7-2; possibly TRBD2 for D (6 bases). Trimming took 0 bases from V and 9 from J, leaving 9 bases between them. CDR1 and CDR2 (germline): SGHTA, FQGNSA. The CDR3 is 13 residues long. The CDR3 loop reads CASSLAGGTEQFF. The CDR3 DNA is TGTGCCAGCAGCTTAGCCGGCGGGACTGAGCAGTTCTTC.

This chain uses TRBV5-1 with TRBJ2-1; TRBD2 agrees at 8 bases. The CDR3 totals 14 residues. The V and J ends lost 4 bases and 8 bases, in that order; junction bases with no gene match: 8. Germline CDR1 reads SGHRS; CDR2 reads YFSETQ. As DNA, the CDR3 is TGCGCCAGCAGCCCCGGGGGGGCCTGGGATGAGCAGTTCTTC. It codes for CASSPGGAWDEQFF.